This T cell receptor beta chain was profiled in a study of immune heterogeneity within non-small cell lung tumors. Germline V gene sequence: CDR1 GTSNPN, CDR2 SVGIG (reference sequence). The CDR3 length is 14 residues. The V gene end was trimmed by 2 bases and the J gene end by 5 bases; junction bases not matched to a gene: 7. For each sample, template was 600 ng of bulk tumor genomic DNA. Multiple widely separated biopsies were taken from each primary tumor at surgery. Patients underwent curative surgery for untreated, newly diagnosed non-small cell lung cancer. The TCR beta CDR3 region underwent multiplex PCR amplification with 32 V and 13 J primers. Using its own MiXCR run on the multiplex PCR reads, TCRdb lists one record per CDR3 protein. The table records more than 3,500 distinct CDR3 sequences, around a fifth of them present only once. By frequency in the sample, this clonotype is medium-sized (0.01 to 0.1%).

The J gene is TRBJ2-5, the V gene TRBV30; TRBD1 agrees at 8 bases. The sequencing input was lung tumor tissue. This TCR derives from a man in his 70s with non-small cell lung cancer. In DNA form, the CDR3 reads TGTGCCTGGAGTCCTTGGACAGGGCTGGAGACCCAGTACTTC. It translates to CAWSPWTGLETQYF.